These 30 T cell receptor beta chains came from one sample sequenced in a study of cytomegalovirus exposure and HLA in healthy donors. Clones were sequenced by immunoSEQ multiplex PCR, and TCRdb holds only the in-frame ones, with some missing. This table holds about 110,000 clones, 88% found once. The source material was PBMCs. All receptors derive from a woman between 18 and 29 years old in good health and CMV-seronegative.

The CDR3 spells CASSPGGTAHYGYTF. The CDR3 DNA is TGTGCCAGCAGCCCGGGGGGTACAGCTCACTATGGCTACACCTTC. The chain couples TRBV9 to TRBJ1-2; the D gene is possibly TRBD1 (5 bases). Germline CDR1 and CDR2: SGDLS and YYNGEE. Trimming pared 4 bases from V and 3 bases from J, leaving 16 bases between. The CDR3 totals 15 residues.

The chain carries TRBV6-5 and TRBJ1-4, with 9 nucleotides matching TRBD1. Germline CDR1 reads MNHEY; CDR2 reads SVGAGI. V was clipped by 5 bases and J by 4 bases; unmatched bases: 2. The length of the CDR3 is 14 residues. CDR3 DNA: TGTGCCAGCAGTCCGGGACAGGGTAATGAAAAACTGTTTTTT. Its translation: CASSPGQGNEKLFF.

This chain connects TRBV9 to TRBJ2-7; a weak D match, TRBD2 (6 bases). V was clipped by 2 bases and J by 2 bases, with 14 bases between them. This CDR3 is built from 15 residues. CDR1 is SGDLS and CDR2 is YYNGEE in the germline V gene. The CDR3 sequence is CASSVSPGVAYEQYF. The CDR3 nucleotides are TGTGCCAGCAGCGTCTCTCCGGGAGTCGCCTACGAGCAGTACTTC.

This chain connects TRBV18 to TRBJ1-1; no clear D gene. V lost 5 bases to trimming and J lost 3 bases, with 13 bases between them. This CDR3 is 14 amino acids long. The V gene's germline CDR1 is KGHSH and CDR2 LQKENI. CDR3: CASSILRADTEAFF. As DNA, the CDR3 is TGTGCCAGCTCAATACTGAGGGCGGACACTGAAGCTTTCTTT. The variable domain in full, completed from reference TRBV18 and TRBJ1-1, reads NAGVMQNPRHLVRRRGQEARLRCSPMKGHSHVYWYRQLPEEGLKFMVYLQKENIIDESGMPKERFSAEFPKEGPSILRIQQVVRGDSAAYFCASSILRADTEAFFGQGTRLTVV.

The chain is built from TRBV14 and TRBJ2-1; no firm D call. The germline CDR1 and CDR2 sequences are SGHDN and FVKESK. V was cut by 1 base and J by 7 bases, with 11 bases left in between. The length of the CDR3 is 14 residues. In DNA, the CDR3 is TGTGCCAGCAGCCAAGCTTCAGTTGTGAATGAGCAGTTCTTC. It specifies CASSQASVVNEQFF.

This clone was detected a few times. The chain combines TRBV6-5 with TRBJ1-2; D is undetermined. CDR3 size: 15 residues. With 5 bases removed from V and 7 bases from J, the gap between germline ends came to 20 bases. Germline CDR1 is MNHEY and CDR2 is SVGAGI. CDR3 nucleotides: TGTGCCAGCAGTCTTAGGCCGGCCTCTCGGGGTGGCTACACCTTC. It specifies CASSLRPASRGGYTF.

This clone was seen a handful of times. Here the CDR3 reads CASSSYRQGARGYTF. CDR3 nucleotide sequence: TGTGCCAGCAGCTCCTACCGCCAGGGGGCGCGAGGCTACACCTTC. The chain joins TRBV7-2 to TRBJ1-2, with TRBD1 matching over 8 bases. Germline V gene data show CDR1 as SGHTA and CDR2 as FQGNSA. This CDR3 is built from 15 residues. V lost 4 bases and J lost 8; bases outside the gene matches: 12.

The rearrangement uses TRBV5-4 and TRBJ1-1; D is unclear. CDR1 and CDR2 from the germline V gene are SGHNT and YYREEE (reference sequence). V was clipped by 2 bases and J by 1 base, with 6 bases between them. The CDR3 is 13 residues long. The CDR3 region has the DNA TGTGCCAGCAGCTTACTGAGGAACACTGAAGCTTTCTTT. Its protein is CASSLLRNTEAFF.

The chain recombines TRBV29-1 with TRBJ2-5; D is possibly TRBD1 (6 bases). V lost 7 bases and J 5 bases, leaving 14 bases between the germline ends. Looked up from germline, CDR1 is SQVTM and CDR2 is ANQGSEA. CDR3 length: 12 amino acids. The CDR3 sequence: CSGMTGTETQYF. As DNA, the CDR3 is TGCAGCGGTATGACAGGCACCGAGACCCAGTACTTC.

This sequence joins TRBV19 and TRBJ1-5, with 8 bases that match TRBD1. The CDR3 contains 16 residues. From germline, CDR1 is LNHDA and CDR2 SQIVND (reference sequence). The ends lost 1 base at V and 4 bases at J; junction bases unmatched: 6. CDR3: CASSIGRGPGNQPQHF. The CDR3 nucleotides read TGTGCCAGTAGTATAGGCAGGGGGCCCGGTAATCAGCCCCAGCATTTT.

This clone has only a few counts. The J gene is TRBJ1-3, the V gene TRBV30; 8 bases agree with TRBD1. This CDR3 has 15 residues. Germline assignment: CDR1 GTSNPN and CDR2 SVGIG (reference sequence). V dropped 2 bases and J dropped 2; count of bases not matched to a gene: 5. Here the CDR3 reads CAWSPKDRAGNTIYF. The CDR3 nucleotides read TGTGCCTGGAGTCCGAAGGACAGGGCTGGAAACACCATATATTTT.

The chain employs TRBV10-3 and TRBJ2-7; D may be TRBD2 (5 bases). V lost 0 bases and J lost 4, with 10 bases in between. The CDR3 is made up of 14 amino acids. Germline CDR1 and CDR2: ENHRY and SYGVKD. CDR3 in amino acids: CAISESTTYYEQYF. The CDR3 nucleotides are TGTGCCATCAGTGAGTCGACTACCTATTACGAGCAGTACTTC.

The V gene is TRBV12-1, the J gene TRBJ1-1; TRBD1 is the table's D call, not checked against the DNA. TRBV12-1 is recorded as a pseudogene. This CDR3 has 12 amino acids. The CDR3 protein is CASSSRQEEAFF. The CDR3 region has the DNA TGTGCCAGCAGCTCTAGACAGGAGGAAGCTTTCTTT.

The chain carries TRBV4-2 and TRBJ2-7, with D maybe TRBD1 (5 bases). The length of the CDR3 is 16 residues. Per germline, CDR1 LGHNA and CDR2 YNFKEQ. V was shortened by 0 bases and J by 1 base, with 13 bases between the two germline ends. The CDR3 loop reads CASSQDEDTWSYEQYF. The DNA of the CDR3 is TGTGCCAGCAGCCAAGATGAGGACACCTGGTCCTACGAGCAGTACTTC.

The chain joins TRBV7-9 to TRBJ1-3, with 8 bases matching TRBD1. This CDR3 comprises 15 residues. V gave up 5 bases and J gave up 4 bases; unmatched junction bases: 7. CDR1 and CDR2 from the germline V gene are SEHNR and FQNEAQ (reference sequence). The chain's CDR3 is CASSPQTGAGNTIYF. CDR3 bases: TGTGCCAGCAGCCCACAGACAGGGGCAGGAAACACCATATATTTT.

Only one count was recorded for this clone. A junction boundary mismatches the germline segment, possibly from a read error. The J gene is TRBJ1-2, the V gene TRBV6-1; tentative D call: TRBD1 (5 bases). This CDR3 spans 14 amino acids. In germline, CDR1 is MNHNS, CDR2 SASEGT. The DNA for the CDR3 is TGTGCCAGCAGCGAAGTCGGGGGGTTATATGGCTACACCTTC. It encodes CASSEVGGLYGYTF.

The chain couples TRBV21-1 to TRBJ1-1. TRBV21-1 is deemed a pseudogene. This CDR3 has 19 amino acids. The CDR3 spells CASRPKGWGGRSENTEAFF. The DNA of the CDR3 is TGTGCCAGCAGACCTAAAGGTTGGGGGGGGCGATCCGAGAACACTGAAGCTTTCTTT.

The chain carries TRBV7-9 and TRBJ1-1, with TRBD1 matching over 9 bases. Germline V gene data show CDR1 as SEHNR and CDR2 as FQNEAQ (reference sequence). The CDR3 has 17 amino acids. The J segment lost 4 bases and the V segment lost 5 bases, leaving 14 bases of the junction unmatched. CDR3 DNA: TGTGCCAGCAGCCCTCGGGACAGGGAGGCCTTCATCACTGAAGCTTTCTTT. It translates to CASSPRDREAFITEAFF.

This rearrangement joins TRBV25-1 to TRBJ1-1, with D possibly TRBD1 on 6 matching bases. Germline CDR1 reads MGHDK; CDR2 reads SYGVNS. The V gene lost 1 base and the J gene lost 10 bases, with 16 bases spanning the gap. This CDR3 contains 14 residues. CDR3 amino acids: CASSESGGARGAFF. Here the CDR3 DNA reads TGTGCCAGCAGTGAATCGGGGGGGGCGCGGGGAGCTTTCTTT.

This clone was seen only once. The chain has TRBV5-1 and TRBJ2-7, with a tentative D call TRBD2 (5 bases). CDR1 and CDR2 from the germline V gene are SGHRS and YFSETQ. V was pared by 3 bases and J by 3 bases, with 10 bases between. This CDR3 comprises 13 residues. The DNA for the CDR3 is TGCGCCAGCAGCTCCCCGGGAAGCTACGAGCAGTACTTC. It codes for CASSSPGSYEQYF.

The chain uses TRBV10-3 and TRBJ1-2; D perhaps matches TRBD1 (5 bases). The germline V gene has CDR1 ENHRY and CDR2 SYGVKD. Trimming took off 4 bases at V and 2 bases at J, with 14 bases between the two ends. CDR3 length equals 15 residues. The CDR3 loop is CAISVTGVGNYGYTF. DNA of the CDR3: TGTGCCATCAGTGTCACGGGGGTAGGGAACTATGGCTACACCTTC.

This rearrangement joins TRBV2 to TRBJ2-3; 14 bases map to TRBD2. CDR1 SNHLY and CDR2 FYNNEI come from the germline V gene. The CDR3 loop spans 15 amino acids. Trimming cost V 8 bases and J 5 bases; bases outside gene matches: 6. CDR3 protein: CASCLGLAGVDTQYF. The CDR3 coding sequence is TGTGCCAGCTGCCTGGGACTAGCGGGAGTAGATACGCAGTATTTT.

This rearrangement joins TRBV28 to TRBJ1-4; D perhaps matches TRBD1 (6 bases). The ends were cut back, 2 bases at V and 5 bases at J, with 12 bases in the middle. Germline V gives CDR1 MDHEN, CDR2 SYDVKM. This CDR3 region has 15 residues. Here the CDR3 DNA reads TGTGCCAGCAGTTTAGGGGGGGCCCGGAATGAAAAACTGTTTTTT. The encoded protein is CASSLGGARNEKLFF.

The chain recombines TRBV27 with TRBJ2-7; D possibly corresponds to TRBD2 (6 bases). The CDR3 length is 17 residues. Trimming pared 7 bases from V and 5 bases from J, leaving 27 bases between. The germline gives CDR1 MNHEY, CDR2 SMNVEV (reference sequence). The CDR3 sequence is CASTPSWGENIGDEQYF. In DNA, the CDR3 is TGTGCCAGCACTCCCTCCTGGGGGGAAAACATCGGGGACGAGCAGTACTTC.

The chain uses TRBV27 and TRBJ2-7; D is possibly TRBD1 (6 bases). V lost 5 bases and J 2 bases, leaving 16 bases between the germline ends. Germline CDR1 reads MNHEY; CDR2 reads SMNVEV (reference sequence). The CDR3 length is 15 residues. CDR3 DNA sequence: TGTGCCAGCAGTCCCACCCGGGACACGACCTACGAGCAGTACTTC. Translation gives CASSPTRDTTYEQYF.

V usage is TRBV2 and J usage is TRBJ2-2, with 15 bases aligning to TRBD2. The J segment lost 6 bases and the V segment lost 7 bases, leaving 3 bases of the junction unmatched. The CDR3 spans 15 residues. Germline loops: CDR1 SNHLY, CDR2 FYNNEI. The CDR3 is CASMGLAGGAGELFF. The DNA for the CDR3 is TGTGCCAGCATGGGACTAGCGGGAGGAGCCGGGGAGCTGTTTTTT.

The chain is built from TRBV18 and TRBJ1-3; 8 nucleotides align to TRBD1. Germline V gives CDR1 KGHSH, CDR2 LQKENI. V lost 4 bases and J lost 2; bases outside the gene matches: 4. CDR3 length: 15 residues. The CDR3 coding sequence is TGTGCCAGCTCACTACAGACAGGGGCTGGAAACACCATATATTTT. Translation gives CASSLQTGAGNTIYF.

The rearrangement links TRBV12-1 to TRBJ2-1; the table's TRBD2 call for D was not verified on the DNA. TRBV12-1 is deemed a pseudogene. The CDR3 sequence is 15 residues long. CDR3 sequence (DNA): TGTGCCAGCAGGGGAGGGACTAGCGGACGCAATGAGCAGTTCTTC. Amino acids: CASRGGTSGRNEQFF.

This sequence joins TRBV28 and TRBJ2-1; 14 bases agree with TRBD2. The CDR3 covers 15 residues. The germline gives CDR1 MDHEN, CDR2 SYDVKM. V lost 6 bases, J lost 9 bases, and 7 bases stayed unmatched. The CDR3 loop reads CASSWGLAGVGEQFF. CDR3 sequence (DNA): TGTGCCAGCAGCTGGGGACTAGCGGGAGTCGGTGAGCAGTTCTTC.

The chain links TRBV6-4 to TRBJ2-3; perhaps TRBD2 as D (5 bases). V was clipped by 4 bases and J by 4 bases, with 18 bases between them. The length of the CDR3 is 16 residues. CDR1 MRHNA and CDR2 SNTAGT come from the germline V gene. CDR3 sequence reads: CASSGQGFEGSDTQYF. CDR3 nucleotide sequence: TGTGCCAGCAGTGGACAAGGGTTCGAGGGTTCAGATACGCAGTATTTT.